This is a list of T cell receptor beta chains from one sample in a study of T-cell memory formation after mild COVID-19. TCRdb fed the 5' RACE reads into MiXCR, producing one record per CDR3 protein. In the table there are roughly 410,000 distinct CDR3 sequences, 24% of which are singletons. Sequencing was carried out using PBMCs or a T cell subset sorted from them (not recorded which). Receptors originate from an adult woman who had mild COVID-19 (a few samples of this study predate the infection). Cell type and time point are not known. Each CDR3 is given with its conserved first and last residue. D genes are given only for firm matches. Clone size is not always given. Where it is, it says once, few, many or a class for expanded clones.

len	v_gene	j_gene	abundance	d_gene	CDR3aa	CDR3nt
15	TRBV29-1	TRBJ2-7	few	TRBD1	CSVEWGTGNSYEQYF	TGCAGCGTTGAATGGGGGACAGGGAACTCCTACGAGCAGTACTTC
15	TRBV5-5	TRBJ2-1	.	.	CASSGGLPDYNEQFF	TGTGCCAGCAGCGGGGGGTTGCCCGACTACAATGAGCAGTTCTTC
14	TRBV6-2/TRBV6-3	TRBJ1-5	few	.	CASSDSPSGQPQHF	TGTGCCAGCAGTGACAGCCCCAGCGGGCAGCCCCAGCATTTT
15	TRBV5-1	TRBJ2-1	.	TRBD1	CASSFRDRDYNEQFF	TGCGCCAGCAGCTTCCGGGACAGGGACTACAATGAGCAGTTCTTC
13	TRBV29-1	TRBJ1-2	.	.	CSVLDSFNYGYTF	TGCAGCGTTTTGGACAGCTTCAACTATGGCTACACCTTC
13	TRBV9	TRBJ2-7	.	.	CASSAQGGYEQYF	TGTGCCAGCAGCGCACAGGGTGGGTACGAGCAGTACTTC
17	TRBV6-5	TRBJ2-2	.	.	CASSYMWRGSNTGELFF	TGTGCCAGCAGTTACATGTGGAGGGGATCGAACACCGGGGAGCTGTTTTTT
14	TRBV7-9	TRBJ2-7	few	.	CASSPSGTPYEQYF	TGTGCCAGCAGTCCTTCCGGGACGCCCTACGAGCAGTACTTC
15	TRBV24-1	TRBJ2-7	.	.	CATSDPQGLSYEQYF	TGTGCCACCAGTGATCCGCAGGGACTTTCCTACGAGCAGTACTTC
16	TRBV4-3	TRBJ2-3	few	TRBD1	CASSHRDSRFTDTQYF	TGCGCCAGCAGCCACCGGGACAGCCGATTCACAGATACGCAGTATTTT
16	TRBV7-9	TRBJ2-3	.	.	CASSLFADAPLHAQYF	TGTGCCAGCAGCTTATTCGCGGATGCGCCGCTCCACGCGCAGTATTTT
14	TRBV5-1	TRBJ2-7	.	.	CASTKGTAPYEQYF	TGCGCCAGCACCAAAGGGACGGCCCCCTACGAGCAGTACTTC
13	TRBV12-3/TRBV12-4	TRBJ1-6	few	.	CASSLPGLSPLHF	TGTGCCAGCAGTTTACCCGGGCTCTCACCCCTCCACTTT
16	TRBV11-2	TRBJ2-3	few	.	CASSLGGGPSTDTQYF	TGTGCCAGCAGCTTAGGAGGCGGTCCCAGCACAGATACGCAGTATTTT
15	TRBV5-1	TRBJ2-1	.	TRBD1	CASSTGTGAYNEQFF	TGCGCCAGCAGCACCGGGACAGGGGCCTACAATGAGCAGTTCTTC
13	TRBV27	TRBJ2-7	few	.	CASSFMTDYEQYF	TGTGCCAGCAGTTTTATGACAGACTACGAGCAGTACTTC
14	TRBV7-9	TRBJ2-2	few	.	CASSSRAYTGELFF	TGTGCCAGCAGCTCACGGGCATACACCGGGGAGCTGTTTTTT
13	TRBV2	TRBJ2-7	many	.	CASRDGPSYEQYF	TGTGCCAGCAGGGACGGGCCCTCCTACGAGCAGTACTTC
14	TRBV15	TRBJ1-2	.	.	CATSRDPVLGGYTF	TGTGCCACCAGCAGAGATCCGGTCCTAGGGGGCTACACCTTC
14	TRBV9	TRBJ2-7	many	.	CASSVVGLLYEQYF	TGTGCCAGCAGCGTAGTGGGACTCCTCTACGAGCAGTACTTC
10	TRBV2	TRBJ2-1	few	TRBD2	CASIGLASFF	TGTGCCAGCATAGGACTAGCGAGTTTCTTC
8	TRBV7-9	TRBJ1-2	.	.	CASSPYAF	TGTGCCAGCAGCCCCTACGCCTTC
13	TRBV6-2/TRBV6-3	TRBJ1-5	.	.	CASNLGRNQPQHF	TGTGCCAGCAACCTCGGGAGGAATCAGCCCCAGCATTTT
15	TRBV11-3	TRBJ2-7	few	TRBD2	CASSLLAGPFYEQYF	TGTGCCAGCAGCTTACTAGCGGGACCCTTCTACGAGCAGTACTTC
16	TRBV7-6	TRBJ2-2	.	TRBD2	CASSSVLAGSTGELFF	TGTGCCAGCAGCTCAGTACTAGCGGGGTCTACCGGGGAGCTGTTTTTT
16	TRBV6-5	TRBJ2-1	few	.	CASSPVGAGSYNEQFF	TGTGCCAGCAGTCCCGTTGGGGCAGGCTCCTACAATGAGCAGTTCTTC
19	TRBV12-3/TRBV12-4	TRBJ2-2	.	.	CASSSPGSPKDGNTGELFF	TGTGCCAGCAGTTCGCCGGGGTCCCCCAAGGACGGGAACACCGGGGAGCTGTTTTTT
18	TRBV12-3/TRBV12-4	TRBJ2-1	.	TRBD2	CASSLRLRGTSAYNEQFF	TGTGCCAGCAGTTTAAGATTAAGGGGGACTAGCGCTTACAATGAGCAGTTCTTC
15	TRBV30	TRBJ2-1	once	TRBD2	CAWSRLAGAYNEQFF	TGTGCCTGGAGCCGACTAGCGGGGGCCTACAATGAGCAGTTCTTC
17	TRBV4-1	TRBJ1-1	.	TRBD1	CASSQDMDRAYYTEAFF	TGCGCCAGCAGCCAAGATATGGACAGGGCATATTACACTGAAGCTTTCTTT
11	TRBV29-1	TRBJ1-2	once	.	CSVEQTSGYTF	TGCAGCGTTGAACAGACCAGTGGCTACACCTTC
16	TRBV6-5	TRBJ2-1	.	TRBD2	CASSYSMAGGYNEQFF	TGTGCCAGCAGTTACTCAATGGCGGGAGGGTACAATGAGCAGTTCTTC
15	TRBV7-2	TRBJ2-3	.	.	CASSLAGTYTDTQYF	TGTGCCAGCAGCTTAGCGGGAACCTACACAGATACGCAGTATTTT
15	TRBV6-5	TRBJ2-3	.	.	CASSAQYGPPDTQYF	TGTGCCAGCAGTGCCCAGTATGGCCCCCCAGATACGCAGTATTTT
17	TRBV10-3	TRBJ1-3	.	.	CASMNPIRRGSGNTIYF	TGTGCCAGCATGAACCCGATCCGGAGGGGCTCTGGAAACACCATATATTTT
14	TRBV14	TRBJ2-1	.	.	CASSQGGKYNEQFF	TGTGCCAGCAGCCAGGGGGGAAAGTACAATGAGCAGTTCTTC
15	TRBV11-2	TRBJ2-7	few	TRBD1	CATTGDRQGYYEQYF	TGTGCCACCACGGGGGATCGACAGGGGTACTACGAGCAGTACTTC